These T cell receptor beta chains were read from a single sample in a study of CD8 T cells in ankylosing spondylitis. TCRdb re-called the 5' RACE reads through MiXCR, storing one row per CDR3 protein. The sample has 200,000 to 250,000 distinct CDR3 sequences; approximately 20% are singletons. The sequenced material came from blood, either unsorted or a sorted T cell fraction (not recorded which). These receptors were obtained from a male donor with ankylosing spondylitis. CDR3s include the opening cysteine and the closing phenylalanine or tryptophan. D genes are given only for firm matches. Not every row has a clone size; where given, it reads once, few, many or a size class.

TRBJ1-6	TRBV7-8	few	.	TGTGCCAGCAGCTACTCAGGAGGGGCAGGGAGTTCACCCCTCCACTTT	CASSYSGGAGSSPLHF
TRBJ1-1	TRBV5-1	few	TRBD1	TGCGCCAGCAGCTTGATAGGGACAGGTAACACTGAAGCTTTCTTT	CASSLIGTGNTEAFF
TRBJ1-6	TRBV27	.	TRBD1	TGTGCCAGCAGTTTACGAGGGGGCTCTAATTCACCCCTCCACTTT	CASSLRGGSNSPLHF
TRBJ2-3	TRBV29-1	.	TRBD2	TGCAGCGTTGATGGTAGCGGGGGCGCAGATACGCAGTATTTT	CSVDGSGGADTQYF
TRBJ2-2	TRBV6-2/TRBV6-3	few	.	TGTGCCAGCAGTTGGTCGTTGAGACCCGGGGAGCTGTTTTTT	CASSWSLRPGELFF
TRBJ2-2	TRBV12-3/TRBV12-4	few	TRBD2	TGTGCCAGCAGTTTACTAGCGGGAGGGCCAAACACCGGGGAGCTGTTTTTT	CASSLLAGGPNTGELFF
TRBJ1-2	TRBV4-1	few	TRBD1	TGCGCCAGCAGCCCCAGTCCGGGACAGGGGGCGTCGGGCTACACCTTC	CASSPSPGQGASGYTF
TRBJ2-6	TRBV29-1	many	TRBD2	TGCAGTGGAAAGGGGCTAGCGGGAGGACAAGGGGCCAACGTCCTGACTTTC	CSGKGLAGGQGANVLTF
TRBJ2-7	TRBV27	.	.	TGTGCCAGCAGTTTCACAGGGAAGGGCGAGCAGTACTTC	CASSFTGKGEQYF
TRBJ2-7	TRBV9	few	.	TGTGCCAGCAGCGTAGGCGCAGGGGTCGAGCAGTACTTC	CASSVGAGVEQYF
TRBJ2-7	TRBV12-3/TRBV12-4	.	TRBD2	TGTGCCAGCAGTTTGGGACTAGCGGGGGAGCAGTACTTC	CASSLGLAGEQYF
TRBJ1-5	TRBV15	.	.	TGTGCCACCAGCAGAGAGTGGGGCGGCAATCAGCCCCAGCATTTT	CATSREWGGNQPQHF
TRBJ2-7	TRBV7-9	.	.	TGTGCCAGCAGCCCAACAGACGGGACGGATCCCTACGAGCAGTACTTC	CASSPTDGTDPYEQYF
TRBJ2-5	TRBV7-2	few	TRBD2	TGTGCCAGCAGCTTTTTTCGTGGGGAGGGCCAAGAGACCCAGTACTTC	CASSFFRGEGQETQYF
TRBJ1-1	TRBV7-2	.	.	TGTGCCAGCAGCCCTGGCCCCTATGACACTGAAGCTTTCTTT	CASSPGPYDTEAFF
TRBJ2-5	TRBV29-1	few	.	TGCAGCGTTGTCCGAGGGGACGGGACCCAGTACTTC	CSVVRGDGTQYF
TRBJ2-7	TRBV7-9	many	.	TGTGCCAGCAGCTTAGGCGGCCTCACCTACGAGCAGTACTTC	CASSLGGLTYEQYF
TRBJ1-6	TRBV6-5	.	.	TGTGCCAGCAGTTACGGTACAGGATATAATTCACCCCTCCACTTT	CASSYGTGYNSPLHF
TRBJ2-2	TRBV12-3/TRBV12-4	.	TRBD1	TGTACCAGCAGTTTACACAGGGGGCTAACGAACACCGGGGAGCTGTTTTTT	CTSSLHRGLTNTGELFF
TRBJ1-5	TRBV7-2	.	TRBD1	TGTGCCAGCAGCTTAGGAGCAGGGGGCTATCAGCCCCAGCATTTT	CASSLGAGGYQPQHF
TRBJ2-1	TRBV9	.	TRBD2	TGTGCCAGCAGCGCTTCCCGGAGCGGGGGGAACTACAAGGAGCAGTTCTTC	CASSASRSGGNYKEQFF
TRBJ2-1	TRBV29-1	.	TRBD2	TGCAGCGTTGAACCTAGCGGTAGTATGTACAATGAGCAGTTCTTC	CSVEPSGSMYNEQFF
TRBJ2-7	TRBV4-3	.	TRBD2	TGCGCCAGCAGCCAAGGGTCTAGCGGACCAGGGTACGAGCAGTACTTC	CASSQGSSGPGYEQYF
TRBJ2-1	TRBV7-6	few	TRBD2	TGTGCCAGCAGCTTAGGCATGCGAGCGGGGGACTACAATGAGCAGTTCTTC	CASSLGMRAGDYNEQFF
TRBJ2-7	TRBV20-1	few	.	TGCAGTGCTAGAAGGTTTGAACAGGGTGACGAGCAGTACTTC	CSARRFEQGDEQYF
TRBJ2-7	TRBV28	.	.	TGTGCCAGCAGTTTACGGGGTACTAGCCCAGTCTTTGGGGAGCAGTACTTC	CASSLRGTSPVFGEQYF
TRBJ2-2	TRBV12-3/TRBV12-4	many	.	TGTGCCAGCAGTTTGCCTAGCGAGGCCCCGAACACCGGGGAGCTGTTTTTT	CASSLPSEAPNTGELFF
TRBJ2-1	TRBV7-9	medium-sized	.	TGTGCCAGCAGCTTAGCACAGGGTCACAATGAGCAGTTCTTC	CASSLAQGHNEQFF
TRBJ2-1	TRBV18	.	.	TGTGCCAGCTCACCCCCCCCTATCTCCTACAATGAGCAGTTCTTC	CASSPPPISYNEQFF
TRBJ2-3	TRBV7-9	.	.	TGTGCCAGCAGCCAGGATGGATTGTGGATGGATACGCAGTATTTT	CASSQDGLWMDTQYF
TRBJ2-3	TRBV7-9	.	.	TGTGCCAGCAGCTTAGTAGGCGGGTTTTCAACAGATACGCAGTATTTT	CASSLVGGFSTDTQYF
TRBJ2-1	TRBV28	.	TRBD2	TGTGCCAGCAACGCTAGCCCCGCGGGAGGAGAGAATGAGCAGTTCTTC	CASNASPAGGENEQFF
TRBJ2-1	TRBV4-3	few	.	TGCGCCAGCAGCCAAGATTGGGATAGTCAGGCCTACAATGAGCAGTTCTTC	CASSQDWDSQAYNEQFF
TRBJ1-2	TRBV5-1	few	.	TGCGCCAGCAGCTTGTACAGCGATAACTATGGCTACACCTTC	CASSLYSDNYGYTF
TRBJ2-3	TRBV20-1	many	.	TGCAGTGCTAGAGATATGGCGGGGGCCCTGATCACAGATACGCAGTATTTT	CSARDMAGALITDTQYF
TRBJ1-1	TRBV20-1	.	.	TGCAGTGCTAGAGATTCACAGATGAACACTGAAGCTTTCTTT	CSARDSQMNTEAFF
TRBJ2-2	TRBV5-1	few	TRBD1	TGCGCCAGCAGCCAAGGACAGGACACGAACACCGGGGAGCTGTTTTTT	CASSQGQDTNTGELFF
TRBJ2-1	TRBV12-3/TRBV12-4	many	TRBD2	TGTGCCAGCAGTGGACTAGCGGATGAGCAGTTCTTC	CASSGLADEQFF
TRBJ1-1	TRBV5-6	.	TRBD1	TGTGCCAGCAGCGCCGGACAGGGTTTACTTGCTGAAGCTTTCTTT	CASSAGQGLLAEAFF
TRBJ1-2	TRBV18	.	.	TGTGCCAGCTCACCCGACGGGGGTTACTATGGCTACACCTTC	CASSPDGGYYGYTF
TRBJ2-5	TRBV29-1	few	TRBD1	TGCAGCGTTGAAGAGGGGGACAGGGAAGAAGAGACCCAGTACTTC	CSVEEGDREEETQYF
TRBJ2-5	TRBV10-1	.	.	TGCGCCAGCAGAGGTCGAGGGGCGCAAGAGACCCAGTACTTC	CASRGRGAQETQYF
TRBJ1-1	TRBV12-3/TRBV12-4	many	.	TGTGCCAGCACCCCGGGGCTACCGAACACTGAAGCTTTCTTT	CASTPGLPNTEAFF
TRBJ2-1	TRBV6-5	.	TRBD2	TGTGCCAGCAGTTCTATTAGCGGGAGCTACAATGAGCAGTTCTTC	CASSSISGSYNEQFF
TRBJ1-1	TRBV5-6	.	.	TGTGCCAGCAGCCGGGGGAACCTCCCGGATGAAGCTTTCTTT	CASSRGNLPDEAFF
TRBJ1-1	TRBV29-1	.	.	TGCAGCGCTTTCGGGACACCTAACACTGAAGCTTTCTTT	CSAFGTPNTEAFF
TRBJ2-7	TRBV10-3	few	.	TGTGCCATCAGTGGGGTCCAGGCCACGTACGAGCAGTACTTC	CAISGVQATYEQYF
TRBJ2-1	TRBV12-3/TRBV12-4	few	.	TGTGCCAGCAGTGCTGCAGGGCAAGGGTACAATGAGCAGTTCTTC	CASSAAGQGYNEQFF
TRBJ1-2	TRBV7-9	.	.	TGTGCCAGCAGCTCATACACCAATGGCTACACCTTC	CASSSYTNGYTF
TRBJ2-1	TRBV11-2	.	TRBD2	TGTGCCAGCAGCAGACTAGCGGGAGGAGGGGACAATGAGCAGTTCTTC	CASSRLAGGGDNEQFF
TRBJ2-7	TRBV3-1	.	TRBD1	TGTGCCAGCAGCCAAAGCCGGGACAGCTACGAGCAGTACTTC	CASSQSRDSYEQYF
TRBJ1-1	TRBV7-9	few	.	TGTGCCAGCAGCCTCCCCTCCATGAACACTGAAGCTTTCTTT	CASSLPSMNTEAFF
TRBJ2-7	TRBV23-1	.	.	TGCGCCAGCAGTCAATGTGGGCAGTGTCAGAACTTGTTCTACGAGCAGTACTTC	CASSQCGQCQNLFYEQYF
TRBJ2-7	TRBV20-1	.	.	TGCAGTGCTAGAGATCACAGCGAATTCCACTACGAGCAGTACTTC	CSARDHSEFHYEQYF
TRBJ2-7	TRBV27	few	.	TGTGCCAGCAGTTTGTCTGGGGGCAGATACGAGCAGTACTTC	CASSLSGGRYEQYF